One and the same sample provided the 26 T cell receptor beta chains below, sequenced in a study of shared clonotypes between healthy human individuals. Using immunoSEQ multiplex PCR, the repertoire was profiled, and TCRdb retains in-frame clones only, with some absent. The data hold roughly 680,000 clones, with over 60% observed a single time. Sequenced: memory CD4+ T cells sorted from blood. The subset denotes: CD45RA-negative fraction. The receptor set was obtained from a woman in her twenties or thirties in good health.

Notes on this clone: One junction end does not reproduce the germline sequence, and a read error may be involved. This chain joins TRBV18 and TRBJ2-7, with a possible D match to TRBD1 (8 bases). From germline, CDR1 is KGHSH and CDR2 LQKENI. The CDR3 totals 15 residues. The CDR3 nucleotides are TGTGCCAGCTCGCCACGGCGGGGGACAGGTGGCGAGCAGTACTTC. This translates into CASSPRRGTGGEQYF. Based on the CDR3 plus reference TRBV18 and TRBJ2-7, the full variable domain is NAGVMQNPRHLVRRRGQEARLRCSPMKGHSHVYWYRQLPEEGLKFMVYLQKENIIDESGMPKERFSAEFPKEGPSILRIQQVVRGDSAAYFCASSPRRGTGGEQYFGPGTRLTVT.

CDR3 bases: TGTGCCAGCAGGAGACAGCTACAAGCTTTCTTT. Translation gives CASRRQLQAFF. V and J are TRBV2 and TRBJ1-1; tentative D call: TRBD1 (5 bases). This CDR3 has 11 amino acids. Germline-derived CDR1 and CDR2 are SNHLY and FYNNEI. V lost 6 bases, J lost 9 bases, and 11 bases lay in between.

This clone was found once. The chain uses TRBV19 and TRBJ2-4, with unresolved D. The germline V gene encodes CDR1 LNHDA and CDR2 SQIVND (reference sequence). The CDR3 loop spans 14 amino acids. The ends were cut back, 7 bases at V and 8 bases at J, with 18 bases in the middle. CDR3 loop: CASNDRSRADIQYF. The CDR3 coding sequence is TGTGCCAGTAATGATCGGAGCCGGGCGGACATTCAGTACTTC.

The chain recombines TRBV7-8 with TRBJ2-3; 7 positions agree with TRBD1. The CDR3 is 14 residues long. Trimming at V came to 4 bases and at J to 10 bases, leaving 11 bases not matched to a gene. Germline CDR1 reads SGHVS; CDR2 reads FQNEAQ. CDR3 DNA: TGTGCCAGCAGCTACCGACAGGGCGAGGGGGCGCAGTATTTT. This gives the protein CASSYRQGEGAQYF.

This chain uses TRBV27 with TRBJ2-1; TRBD2 matches at 11 bases. The CDR3 covers 12 residues. The germline CDR1 and CDR2 sequences are MNHEY and SMNVEV (reference sequence). Trimming at V came to 8 bases and at J to 7 bases, leaving 1 base not matched to a gene. Here the CDR3 reads CASASGRNEQFF. CDR3 in DNA: TGTGCCAGCGCTAGCGGGAGGAATGAGCAGTTCTTC.

This clone has a handful of counts. V usage is TRBV2 and J usage is TRBJ2-7, with TRBD1 as a possible D gene (5 bases). This CDR3 has 14 amino acids. V was trimmed by 3 bases and J by 6 bases, leaving 15 bases between them. CDR1 and CDR2 from the germline V gene are SNHLY and FYNNEI. As DNA, the CDR3 is TGTGCCAGCAGTGAGTCTCAGGGCGGTTTCGAGCAGTACTTC. Translated: CASSESQGGFEQYF.

This clone was counted once. The chain couples TRBV15 to TRBJ1-5; D is ambiguous. Germline CDR1 is LNHNV and CDR2 is YYDKDF (reference sequence). The V gene lost 8 bases and the J gene lost 2 bases, with 13 bases spanning the gap. The CDR3 loop spans 14 amino acids. This chain's CDR3 is CATRAQNGNQPQHF. The CDR3 DNA sequence: TGTGCCACCCGCGCACAAAACGGCAATCAGCCCCAGCATTTT.

This clone was found a few times. This CDR3 is also generated by other DNA sequences in the sample. V and J are TRBV6-5 and TRBJ1-4; maybe TRBD1 (5 bases). CDR1 is MNHEY, CDR2 SVGAGI, per germline. V was trimmed by 2 bases and J by 8 bases, leaving 12 bases between them. The CDR3 is 14 amino acids. CDR3 sequence reads: CASSYGGSGEKLFF. The CDR3 DNA reads TGTGCCAGCAGTTACGGGGGTTCGGGCGAAAAACTGTTTTTT.

The chain is built from TRBV6-6 and TRBJ2-5; D is possibly TRBD1 or TRBD2 (6 bases each). Germline V lookup: CDR1 MNHNY, CDR2 SVGAGI (reference sequence). This CDR3 spans 16 amino acids. The germline V and J ends were trimmed by 6 bases and 9 bases, with 26 bases remaining between them. The CDR3 coding sequence is TGTGCCAGCAGCACTACCACCCAGGGGACCTGGGGGGCCCAGTACTTC. Amino acid sequence: CASSTTTQGTWGAQYF.

This chain uses TRBV6-1 with TRBJ2-7; tentative D call: TRBD2 (5 bases). CDR1 is MNHNS, CDR2 SASEGT, per germline. Trimming took off 3 bases at V and 0 bases at J, with 18 bases between the two ends. The CDR3 is 17 residues long. CDR3 bases: TGTGCCAGCAGTGAGACGAGGGCGTCAGGCCCCTCCTACGAGCAGTACTTC. Translation gives CASSETRASGPSYEQYF.

The chain is built from TRBV5-4 and TRBJ1-2; 8 nucleotides match TRBD1. Germline-derived CDR1 and CDR2 are SGHNT and YYREEE (reference sequence). J was trimmed by 0 bases and V by 5 bases; bases with no gene match: 9. There are 16 residues in the CDR3. The CDR3 reads CASRTGTGISNYGYTF. The CDR3, as DNA: TGTGCCAGCAGAACCGGGACAGGAATCTCTAACTATGGCTACACCTTC.

The genes are TRBV28 and TRBJ1-4, with 10 bases lining up with TRBD1. V trimming: 6 bases; J trimming: 8 bases; junction bases outside the gene matches: 9. The CDR3 length is 15 residues. Germline V gives CDR1 MDHEN, CDR2 SYDVKM. CDR3 sequence (DNA): TGTGCCAGCAGACGGGCCGGGACAGGGGTCGAAAAACTGTTTTTT. This sequence encodes CASRRAGTGVEKLFF.

Notes on this clone: Sequence at one end of the junction differs from germline and may be a read error. The chain couples TRBV19 to TRBJ1-1; D uncertain. Germline V gene sequence: CDR1 LNHDA, CDR2 SQIVND (reference sequence). CDR3 size: 15 residues. In nucleotides, the CDR3 is TGTGCCAGTAGTCCGTTAAGGCCCCTGAATACTGAAGCTTTCTTT. Its protein product is CASSPLRPLNTEAFF.

In its sample, this clone was seen a few times. The chain joins TRBV4-1 to TRBJ2-5, with 9 bases matching TRBD2. J lost 0 bases, V lost 4 bases, and 6 bases had no gene match. The V gene's germline CDR1 is MGHRA and CDR2 YSYEKL. CDR3 length equals 16 residues. The CDR3 DNA follows: TGCGCCAGCAGCCCTGGACTAGCGATCAACCAAGAGACCCAGTACTTC. Encoded protein: CASSPGLAINQETQYF.

The J gene is TRBJ1-1, the V gene TRBV4-1, with TRBD1 identical over 8 bases. Per germline, CDR1 MGHRA and CDR2 YSYEKL. This CDR3 comprises 15 residues. J lost 1 base, V lost 4 bases, and 5 bases had no gene match. As DNA, the CDR3 is TGCGCCAGCAGCCGAACAGGGGGGGAGAACACTGAAGCTTTCTTT. This sequence encodes CASSRTGGENTEAFF.

The gene calls are TRBV7-2 and TRBJ2-7, with D hard to call. Trimming shortened V by 3 bases and J by 2 bases, and 11 bases separated the two germline ends. Germline lookup yields CDR1 SGHTA and CDR2 FQGNSA. This CDR3 spans 14 amino acids. Here the CDR3 reads CASSFRREAYEQYF. CDR3 DNA sequence: TGTGCCAGCAGCTTCCGAAGAGAAGCCTACGAGCAGTACTTC.

This chain uses TRBV7-9 with TRBJ1-1, with D uncertain. The germline V gene encodes CDR1 SEHNR and CDR2 FQNEAQ (reference sequence). Trimming stripped 2 bases from V and 0 bases from J, with 10 bases between. The CDR3 length is 15 residues. In nucleotides, the CDR3 is TGTGCCAGCAGCTTAACGGGCAGTATGAACACTGAAGCTTTCTTT. Its protein product is CASSLTGSMNTEAFF. Combining the CDR3 with reference TRBV7-9 and TRBJ1-1 gives the whole variable domain DTGVSQNPRHKITKRGQNVTFRCDPISEHNRLYWYRQTLGQGPEFLTYFQNEAQLEKSRLLSDRFSAERPKGSFSTLEIQRTEQGDSAMYLCASSLTGSMNTEAFFGQGTRLTVV.

In this sample, this clone turned up once. The V gene is TRBV11-2, the J gene TRBJ1-1, with D unclear. Per the germline V gene, CDR1 is SGHAT and CDR2 is FQNNGV. The CDR3 has 14 residues. V was trimmed by 3 bases and J by 0 bases, leaving 8 bases between them. In DNA form, the CDR3 reads TGTGCCAGCAGCTTCATTGGAATGAACACTGAAGCTTTCTTT. It is translated as CASSFIGMNTEAFF.

The chain carries TRBV4-1 and TRBJ2-4; no reliable D call. This CDR3 is built from 19 residues. V lost 0 bases and J 3 bases, leaving 21 bases between the germline ends. Per the germline V gene, CDR1 is MGHRA and CDR2 is YSYEKL. The CDR3 region is CASSQDEKTTRLVKNIQYF. As DNA, the CDR3 is TGCGCCAGCAGCCAAGATGAAAAGACCACAAGGTTGGTCAAAAACATTCAGTACTTC.

The rearrangement joins TRBV5-1 to TRBJ2-1, with 8 bases lining up with TRBD2. CDR3 length equals 15 residues. V shed 2 bases, J shed 8 bases, and the junction held 9 bases outside the gene matches. Germline CDR1 reads SGHRS; CDR2 reads YFSETQ. In nucleotides, the CDR3 is TGCGCCAGCAGCTTATCGGGACTAGAGGTCGATGAGCAGTTCTTC. Its protein is CASSLSGLEVDEQFF.

J is TRBJ1-1 and V is TRBV14; D is undetermined. This CDR3 region has 14 residues. V shed 1 base and J shed 3 bases, with 9 bases lying between them. Germline lookup yields CDR1 SGHDN and CDR2 FVKESK. CDR3 nucleotide sequence: TGTGCCAGCAGCCAAGGTGTAGGGTACACTGAAGCTTTCTTT. This sequence encodes CASSQGVGYTEAFF.

In this sample, this clone turned up a few times. The chain employs TRBV27 and TRBJ2-1; 13 bases align to TRBD2. In germline, CDR1 is MNHEY, CDR2 SMNVEV (reference sequence). This CDR3 contains 18 residues. Losses at the gene ends were 6 bases for V and 0 bases for J; bases not matched to a gene: 8. CDR3 coding DNA: TGTGCCAGCAGGATGGGGACTAGCGGGACCTACTCCTACAATGAGCAGTTCTTC. Amino acids: CASRMGTSGTYSYNEQFF.

The chain links TRBV18 to TRBJ2-5; 10 nucleotides align to TRBD1. Losses at the gene ends were 3 bases for V and 1 base for J; bases not matched to a gene: 2. CDR1 KGHSH and CDR2 LQKENI come from the germline V gene. This CDR3 spans 15 amino acids. The CDR3 nucleotides are TGTGCCAGCTCACCGGGACAGGGGCTCCAAGAGACCCAGTACTTC. Translation gives CASSPGQGLQETQYF.

This clone appeared a few times. The rearrangement uses TRBV2 and TRBJ2-1; 9 positions agree with TRBD1. V dropped 4 bases and J dropped 10; count of bases not matched to a gene: 8. Germline V gene sequence: CDR1 SNHLY, CDR2 FYNNEI. The CDR3 sequence is 14 residues long. The CDR3 protein is CASSAQGQGDEQFF. CDR3 sequence (DNA): TGTGCCAGCAGTGCCCAGGGACAGGGAGACGAGCAGTTCTTC.

A single count supports this clone. This may be a read error: a much more frequent sequence differs by one nucleotide. Other DNA sequences in this specimen translate into the identical CDR3. The gene calls are TRBV6-5 and TRBJ2-1; D uncertain. The CDR3 is 15 amino acids. V was pared by 0 bases and J by 1 base, with 7 bases between. Germline V gives CDR1 MNHEY, CDR2 SVGAGI. The CDR3 spells CASSYSPESYNEQFF. CDR3 bases: TGTGCCAGCAGTTACTCGCCGGAATCCTACAATGAGCAGTTCTTC.

This clone has a handful of counts. The chain has TRBV7-2 and TRBJ1-2, with a weak D call TRBD1 (5 bases). Germline CDR1 reads SGHTA; CDR2 reads FQGNSA. The CDR3 is made up of 13 amino acids. V was trimmed by 1 base and J by 6 bases, leaving 9 bases between them. The CDR3 region has the DNA TGTGCCAGCAGCTTAGAGGGGACGGATGGCTACACCTTC. The encoded protein is CASSLEGTDGYTF.